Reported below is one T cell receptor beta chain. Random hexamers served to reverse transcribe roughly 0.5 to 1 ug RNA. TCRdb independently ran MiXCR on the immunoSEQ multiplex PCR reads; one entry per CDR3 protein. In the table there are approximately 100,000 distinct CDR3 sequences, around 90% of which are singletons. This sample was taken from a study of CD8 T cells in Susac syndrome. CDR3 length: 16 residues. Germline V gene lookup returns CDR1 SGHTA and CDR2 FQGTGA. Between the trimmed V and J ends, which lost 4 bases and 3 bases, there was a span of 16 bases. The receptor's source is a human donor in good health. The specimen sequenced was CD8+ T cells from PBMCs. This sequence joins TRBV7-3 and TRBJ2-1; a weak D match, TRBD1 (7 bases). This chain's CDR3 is CASSSRGDSVYNEQFF. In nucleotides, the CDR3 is TGTGCCAGCAGCTCGAGGGGGGACAGTGTCTACAATGAGCAGTTCTTC.